The 10 T cell receptor beta chains given below trace back to one sample, sequenced in a study of shared clonotypes between healthy human individuals. Sequencing used immunoSEQ multiplex PCR; TCRdb keeps in-frame clones, though not all of them. Of around 690,000 clones listed, around 91% are singletons. What was sequenced was memory CD8+ T cells from PBMCs. Subset specified: CD45RO+ cells pooled with CCR7-negative TemRA cells. These receptor sequences come from a man younger than 35 in good health. Some clones in this sample may be carry-over from other donors' samples.

The chain is built from TRBV7-9 and TRBJ2-1; 7 positions match TRBD2. The CDR3 contains 16 residues. The J segment lost 4 bases and the V segment lost 7 bases, leaving 13 bases of the junction unmatched. CDR1 and CDR2 from the germline V gene are SEHNR and FQNEAQ (reference sequence). The CDR3 sequence is CASTPKGLADYNEQFF. CDR3 DNA sequence: TGTGCCAGCACTCCCAAGGGGCTAGCGGATTACAATGAGCAGTTCTTC.

The genes are TRBV5-8 and TRBJ2-1; TRBD2 agrees at 16 bases. CDR1 is SGHTS and CDR2 is YDEGEE in the germline V gene. The CDR3 covers 15 residues. J lost 9 bases, V lost 3 bases, and 3 bases had no gene match. The CDR3 coding sequence is TGTGCCAGCAGCTGGGGGACTAGCGGGAGGGGTGAGCAGTTCTTC. It translates to CASSWGTSGRGEQFF.

To note about this clone: This sample also contains other DNA sequences that code for the same CDR3. The V gene is TRBV28, the J gene TRBJ1-3; possible D gene TRBD1, 5 bases. The CDR3 spans 14 residues. V dropped 2 bases and J dropped 4 bases, with 9 bases sitting between them. Germline V gene sequence: CDR1 MDHEN, CDR2 SYDVKM. CDR3 in amino acids: CASSLRGSGNTIYF. The CDR3 DNA reads TGTGCCAGCAGTTTACGGGGGTCCGGAAACACCATATATTTT.

The rearrangement uses TRBV7-6 and TRBJ2-1, with 8 bases fitting TRBD1. Germline assignment: CDR1 SGHVS and CDR2 FNYEAQ. The ends lost 1 base at V and 3 bases at J; junction bases unmatched: 2. The CDR3 totals 15 residues. The CDR3 here is CASSLVGTGYNEQFF. The CDR3 DNA sequence: TGTGCCAGCAGCTTAGTTGGGACAGGCTACAATGAGCAGTTCTTC. The complete variable domain, with remaining parts taken from reference TRBV7-6 and TRBJ2-1, reads GAGVSQSPRYKVTKRGQDVALRCDPISGHVSLYWYRQALGQGPEFLTYFNYEAQQDKSGLPNDRFSAERPEGSISTLTIQRTEQRDSAMYRCASSLVGTGYNEQFFGPGTRLTVL.

The chain uses TRBV7-6 and TRBJ2-5; the match to TRBD2 covers 9 bases. There are 16 residues in the CDR3. Germline V CDR1 and CDR2: SGHVS, FNYEAQ. The V gene end was trimmed by 2 bases and the J gene end by 9 bases; junction bases not matched to a gene: 13. As DNA, the CDR3 is TGTGCCAGCAGCTTATTGGCTAGCGGGACCTTAGGGCCCCAGTACTTC. This translates into CASSLLASGTLGPQYF.

The rearrangement uses TRBV4-3 and TRBJ1-5; TRBD1 is a possible D gene (5 bases). CDR1 and CDR2 (germline): LGHNA, YSLEER. Deletions cut 4 bases from V and 7 bases from J, with 17 bases between. The CDR3 runs 15 residues. The CDR3 DNA sequence: TGCGCCAGCAGCCCGGAAGACTCTTGGGGCCAGCCCCAGCATTTT. Amino acid sequence: CASSPEDSWGQPQHF.

CDR3 region: CASSQGIAYEQYF. CDR3 DNA sequence: TGTGCCAGCAGCCAAGGCATCGCCTACGAGCAGTACTTC. V gene TRBV4-2 combines with J gene TRBJ2-7; D unresolved. The length of the CDR3 is 13 residues. Germline values: CDR1 LGHNA, CDR2 YNFKEQ. V dropped 1 base and J dropped 2 bases, with 6 bases sitting between them.

The V call is TRBV7-9, the J call TRBJ1-2; no clear D. The length of the CDR3 is 15 residues. V lost 1 base to trimming and J lost 1 base, with 10 bases between them. Germline V gene lookup returns CDR1 SEHNR and CDR2 FQNEAQ (reference sequence). The CDR3 is CASSLEGAGNYGYTF. In DNA, the CDR3 is TGTGCCAGCAGCTTAGAGGGCGCCGGTAACTATGGCTACACCTTC.

This sequence joins TRBV19 and TRBJ1-2, with TRBD1 identical over 8 bases. Trimming removed 4 bases from V and 0 bases from J; junction bases left unmatched: 4. Germline loops: CDR1 LNHDA, CDR2 SQIVND (reference sequence). This CDR3 spans 15 amino acids. The CDR3 is CASSTRQGTNYGYTF. DNA of the CDR3: TGTGCCAGTAGTACCCGACAGGGGACTAACTATGGCTACACCTTC.

The V call is TRBV4-2, the J call TRBJ2-7, with 7 bases matching TRBD1. This CDR3 comprises 17 residues. Germline V gene data show CDR1 as LGHNA and CDR2 as YNFKEQ. J lost 4 bases, V lost 1 base, and 13 bases had no gene match. The CDR3 sequence is CASSQVWDSPVTYEQYF. The CDR3 bases are TGTGCCAGCAGCCAAGTCTGGGACAGTCCTGTTACGTACGAGCAGTACTTC.